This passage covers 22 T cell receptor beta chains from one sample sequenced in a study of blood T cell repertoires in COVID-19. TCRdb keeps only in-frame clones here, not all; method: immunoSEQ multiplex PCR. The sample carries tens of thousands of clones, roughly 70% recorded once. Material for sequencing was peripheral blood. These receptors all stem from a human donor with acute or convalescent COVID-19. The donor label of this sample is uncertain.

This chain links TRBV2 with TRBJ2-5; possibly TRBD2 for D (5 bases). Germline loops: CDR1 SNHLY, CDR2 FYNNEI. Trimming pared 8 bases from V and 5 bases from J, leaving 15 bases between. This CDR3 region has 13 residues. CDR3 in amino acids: CASVVGEGETQYF. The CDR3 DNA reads TGTGCCAGCGTAGTCGGAGAGGGCGAGACCCAGTACTTC.

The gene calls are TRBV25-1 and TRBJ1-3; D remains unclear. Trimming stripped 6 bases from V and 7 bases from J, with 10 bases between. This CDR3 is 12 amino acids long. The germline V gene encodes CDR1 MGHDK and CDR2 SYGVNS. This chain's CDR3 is CASRAMENTIYF. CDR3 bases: TGTGCCAGCAGGGCGATGGAGAACACCATATATTTT.

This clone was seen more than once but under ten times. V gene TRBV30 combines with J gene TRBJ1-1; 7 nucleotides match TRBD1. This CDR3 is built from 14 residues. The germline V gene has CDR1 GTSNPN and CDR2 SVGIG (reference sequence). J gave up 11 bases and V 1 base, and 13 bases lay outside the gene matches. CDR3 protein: CAWSGGQTSQGAFF. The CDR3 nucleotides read TGTGCCTGGAGTGGGGGACAGACGAGCCAGGGGGCTTTCTTT.

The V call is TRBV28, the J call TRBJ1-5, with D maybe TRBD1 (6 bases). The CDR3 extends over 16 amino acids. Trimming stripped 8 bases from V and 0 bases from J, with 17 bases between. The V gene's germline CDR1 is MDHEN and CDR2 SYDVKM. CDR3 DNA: TGTGCCAGCCTCCAGGGGACGGGGTATAGCAATCAGCCCCAGCATTTT. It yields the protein CASLQGTGYSNQPQHF.

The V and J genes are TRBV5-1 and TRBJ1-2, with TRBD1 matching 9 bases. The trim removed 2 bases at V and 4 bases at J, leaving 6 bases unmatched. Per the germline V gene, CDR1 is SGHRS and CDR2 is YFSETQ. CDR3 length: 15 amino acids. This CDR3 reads CASSFSGQGGYGYTF. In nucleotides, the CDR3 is TGCGCCAGCAGCTTTTCGGGACAGGGAGGCTATGGCTACACCTTC.

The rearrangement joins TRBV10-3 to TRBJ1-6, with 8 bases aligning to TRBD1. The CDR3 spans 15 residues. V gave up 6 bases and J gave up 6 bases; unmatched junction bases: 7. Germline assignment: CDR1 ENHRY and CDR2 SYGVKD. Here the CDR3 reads CAIRSRDRPNSPLHF. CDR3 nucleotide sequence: TGTGCCATCAGATCCCGGGACAGGCCTAATTCACCCCTCCACTTT.

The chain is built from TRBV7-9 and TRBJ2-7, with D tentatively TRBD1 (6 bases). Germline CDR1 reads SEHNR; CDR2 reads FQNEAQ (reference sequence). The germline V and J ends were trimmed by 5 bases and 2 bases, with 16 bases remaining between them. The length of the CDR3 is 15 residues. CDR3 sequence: CASSPQGKLAYEQYF. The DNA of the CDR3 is TGTGCCAGCAGCCCACAGGGAAAATTGGCCTACGAGCAGTACTTC. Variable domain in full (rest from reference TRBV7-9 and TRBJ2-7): DTGVSQNPRHKITKRGQNVTFRCDPISEHNRLYWYRQTLGQGPEFLTYFQNEAQLEKSRLLSDRFSAERPKGSFSTLEIQRTEQGDSAMYLCASSPQGKLAYEQYFGPGTRLTVT.

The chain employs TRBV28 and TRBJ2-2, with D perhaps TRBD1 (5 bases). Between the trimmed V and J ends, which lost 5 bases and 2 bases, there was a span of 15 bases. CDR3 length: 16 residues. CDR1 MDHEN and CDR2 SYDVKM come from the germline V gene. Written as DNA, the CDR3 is TGTGCCAGCAGTCCCCTCCCAGGGAAAAACACCGGGGAGCTGTTTTTT. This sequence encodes CASSPLPGKNTGELFF.

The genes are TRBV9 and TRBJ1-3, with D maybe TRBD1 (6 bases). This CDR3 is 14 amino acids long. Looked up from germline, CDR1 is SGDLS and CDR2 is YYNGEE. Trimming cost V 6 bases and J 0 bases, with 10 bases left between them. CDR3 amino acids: CASNRDISGNTIYF. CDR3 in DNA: TGTGCCAGCAACCGGGACATCTCTGGAAACACCATATATTTT.

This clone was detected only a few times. The CDR3 reads CASSSYTGTSNEQFF. The CDR3 region has the DNA TGTGCCAGCAGCTCCTATACCGGGACTAGCAATGAGCAGTTCTTC. The chain is built from TRBV11-2 and TRBJ2-1, with 8 bases fitting TRBD2. The J segment lost 6 bases and the V segment lost 4 bases, leaving 8 bases of the junction unmatched. This CDR3 has 15 residues. Germline values: CDR1 SGHAT, CDR2 FQNNGV. The whole variable domain, remainder taken from reference TRBV11-2 and TRBJ2-1, is EAGVAQSPRYKIIEKRQSVAFWCNPISGHATLYWYQQILGQGPKLLIQFQNNGVVDDSQLPKDRFSAERLKGVDSTLKIQPAKLEDSAVYLCASSSYTGTSNEQFFGPGTRLTVL.

The CDR3 protein is CASSLNQGRGETQYF. The CDR3, as DNA: TGTGCCAGCAGCCTTAACCAGGGTCGCGGTGAGACCCAGTACTTC. V is TRBV6-5 and J is TRBJ2-5, with TRBD1 as a possible D gene (5 bases). V was pared by 6 bases and J by 5 bases, with 19 bases between. Germline CDR1 is MNHEY and CDR2 is SVGAGI. This CDR3 contains 15 residues.

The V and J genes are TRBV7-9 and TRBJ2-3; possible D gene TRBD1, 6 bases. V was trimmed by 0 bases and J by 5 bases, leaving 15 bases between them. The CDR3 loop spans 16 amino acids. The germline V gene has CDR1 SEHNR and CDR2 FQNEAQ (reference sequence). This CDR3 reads CASSLAGTSFGDTQYF. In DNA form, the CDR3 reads TGTGCCAGCAGCTTAGCCGGGACATCGTTTGGAGATACGCAGTATTTT.

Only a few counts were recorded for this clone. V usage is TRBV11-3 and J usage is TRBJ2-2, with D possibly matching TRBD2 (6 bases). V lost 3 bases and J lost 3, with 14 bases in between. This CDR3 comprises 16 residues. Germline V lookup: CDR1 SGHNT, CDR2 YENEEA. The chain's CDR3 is CASSFSGSGHTGELFF. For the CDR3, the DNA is TGTGCCAGCAGCTTTTCTGGTAGCGGCCACACCGGGGAGCTGTTTTTT.

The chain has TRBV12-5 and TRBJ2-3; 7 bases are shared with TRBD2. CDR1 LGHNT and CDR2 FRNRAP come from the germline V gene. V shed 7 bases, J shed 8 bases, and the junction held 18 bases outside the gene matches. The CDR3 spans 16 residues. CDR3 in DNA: TGTGCTAGTGCTCCCCCCGAGGCGGGGGTATTAGGTACGCAGTATTTT. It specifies CASAPPEAGVLGTQYF.

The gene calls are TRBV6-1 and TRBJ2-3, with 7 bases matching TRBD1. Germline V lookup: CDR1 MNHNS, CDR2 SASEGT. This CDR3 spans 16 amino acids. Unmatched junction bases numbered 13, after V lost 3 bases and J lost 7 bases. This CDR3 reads CASSDLTDRFRNTQYF. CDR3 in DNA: TGTGCCAGCAGTGACCTAACGGACAGGTTTCGAAATACGCAGTATTTT.

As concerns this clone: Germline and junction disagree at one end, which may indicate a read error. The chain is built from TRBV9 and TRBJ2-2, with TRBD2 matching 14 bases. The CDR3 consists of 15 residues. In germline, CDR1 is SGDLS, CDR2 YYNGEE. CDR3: CTSRGTSGSTGELFF. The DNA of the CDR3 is TGTACCAGCAGGGGGACTAGCGGGAGCACCGGGGAGCTGTTTTTT.

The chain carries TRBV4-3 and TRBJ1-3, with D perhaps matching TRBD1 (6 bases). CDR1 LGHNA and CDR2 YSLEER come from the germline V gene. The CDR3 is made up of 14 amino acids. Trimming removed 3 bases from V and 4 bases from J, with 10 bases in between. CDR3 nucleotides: TGCGCCAGCAGCCAGCACAGGGTCGGAAACACCATATATTTT. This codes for CASSQHRVGNTIYF.

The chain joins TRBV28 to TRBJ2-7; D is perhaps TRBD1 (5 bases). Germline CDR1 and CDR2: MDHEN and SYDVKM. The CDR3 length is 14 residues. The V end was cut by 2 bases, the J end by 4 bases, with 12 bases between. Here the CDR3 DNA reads TGTGCCAGCAGTTTAGTGGACAAGGAGTACGAGCAGTACTTC. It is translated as CASSLVDKEYEQYF.

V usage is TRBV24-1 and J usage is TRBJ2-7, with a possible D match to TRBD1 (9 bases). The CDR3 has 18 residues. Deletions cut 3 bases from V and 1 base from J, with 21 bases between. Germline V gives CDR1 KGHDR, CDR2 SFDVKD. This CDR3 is CATSDHPGGGQGSYEQYF. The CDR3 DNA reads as TGTGCCACCAGTGATCATCCGGGGGGGGGACAGGGTTCCTACGAGCAGTACTTC.

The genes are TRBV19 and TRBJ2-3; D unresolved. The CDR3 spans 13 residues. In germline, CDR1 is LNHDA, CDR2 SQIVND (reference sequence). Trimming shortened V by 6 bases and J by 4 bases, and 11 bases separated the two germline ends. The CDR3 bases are TGTGCCAGTAGCTACCGCTACGCAGATACGCAGTATTTT. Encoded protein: CASSYRYADTQYF.

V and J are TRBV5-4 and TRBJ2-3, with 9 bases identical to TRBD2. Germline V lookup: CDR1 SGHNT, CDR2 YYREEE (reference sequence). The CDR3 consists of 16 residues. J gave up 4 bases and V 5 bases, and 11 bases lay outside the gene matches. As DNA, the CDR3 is TGTGCCAGCAGACCCGAAATAGCGGGAGCTCCAGATACGCAGTATTTT. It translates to CASRPEIAGAPDTQYF.

The CDR3 sequence is CASSDVGSSYNEQFF. The CDR3 coding sequence is TGTGCCAGCAGTGACGTGGGGAGCTCCTACAATGAGCAGTTCTTC. The chain uses TRBV6-4 and TRBJ2-1; D perhaps matches TRBD2 (5 bases). This CDR3 has 15 residues. Germline V gene sequence: CDR1 MRHNA, CDR2 SNTAGT. Deletions cut 2 bases from V and 0 bases from J, with 8 bases between.